This TCR beta chain is from a study of liver allograft versus peripheral blood T cells. Overall study context: Intrahepatic T cell receptor repertoires from transplanted livers were compared against repertoires in recipients' peripheral blood. Findings of the study overall: Intragraft T cell receptor repertoires of liver allografts were reported to differ from peripheral blood repertoires.

As for this clonotype: What it recognizes is unknown.

V shed 4 bases and J shed 3 bases, with 19 bases lying between them. CDR1 and CDR2 (germline): SGDLS, YYNGEE. There are 16 residues in the CDR3. TCRdb recomputed calls from the reads with MiXCR, one row per CDR3 protein. The repertoire holds about 6,500 distinct CDR3 sequences, with 15% to 20% as singletons. This sequence was found in a human patient who had a liver transplant. Some T cells may have come from the graft donor. The chain uses TRBV9 and TRBJ1-2; TRBD1 is a possible D gene (6 bases). CDR3 bases: TGTGCCAGCAGCCCCCTACAGGGAGGTTCCGACTATGGCTACACCTTC. Translation: CASSPLQGGSDYGYTF.